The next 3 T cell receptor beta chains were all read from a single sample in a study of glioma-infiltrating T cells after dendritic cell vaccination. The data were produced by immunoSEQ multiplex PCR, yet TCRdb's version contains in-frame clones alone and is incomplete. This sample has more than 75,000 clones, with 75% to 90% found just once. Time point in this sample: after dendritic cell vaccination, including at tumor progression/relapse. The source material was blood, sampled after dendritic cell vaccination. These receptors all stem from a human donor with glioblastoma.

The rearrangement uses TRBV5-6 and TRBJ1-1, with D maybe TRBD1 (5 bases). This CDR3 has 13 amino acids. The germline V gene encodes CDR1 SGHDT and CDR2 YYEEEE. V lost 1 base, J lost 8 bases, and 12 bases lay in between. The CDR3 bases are TGTGCCAGCAGCTTGACGGACAACTACGAAGCTTTCTTT. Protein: CASSLTDNYEAFF. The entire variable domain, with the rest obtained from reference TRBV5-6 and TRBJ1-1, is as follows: DAGVTQSPTHLIKTRGQQVTLRCSPKSGHDTVSWYQQALGQGPQFIFQYYEEEERQRGNFPDRFSGHQFPNYSSELNVNALLLGDSALYLCASSLTDNYEAFFGQGTRLTVV.

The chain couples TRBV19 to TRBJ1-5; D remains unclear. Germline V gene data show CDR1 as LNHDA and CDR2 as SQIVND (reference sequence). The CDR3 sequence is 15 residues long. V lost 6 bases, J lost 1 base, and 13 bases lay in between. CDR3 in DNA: TGTGCCAGTAGCCAATCCAGAGGGAGCAATCAGCCCCAGCATTTT. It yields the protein CASSQSRGSNQPQHF.

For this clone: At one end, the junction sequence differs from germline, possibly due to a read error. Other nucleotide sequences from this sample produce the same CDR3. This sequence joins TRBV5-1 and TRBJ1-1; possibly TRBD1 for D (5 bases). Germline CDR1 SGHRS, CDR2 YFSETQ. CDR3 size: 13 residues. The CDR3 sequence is CASSLDGRSGGIF. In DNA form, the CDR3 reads TGCGCCAGCAGTTTGGACGGACGGTCGGGGGGGATCTTT.